The 17 T cell receptor beta chains in this list originate from one sample, sequenced in a study of blood T cells in healthy people across ages. It was with a sample-barcoded 5' primer and a J-beta primer mix that a second PCR of roughly 7 to 12 cycles was run. TCRdb recomputed calls from the 5' RACE reads with MiXCR, one row per CDR3 protein. The sample lists about 1.8 million distinct CDR3 sequences; around 50% were seen once. Sequencing was carried out using blood. These receptor sequences come from a woman in her thirties or forties in good health.

The chain links TRBV21-1 to TRBJ2-5; the table's D call, TRBD2, has no DNA check behind it. TRBV21-1 is tagged as a pseudogene. The CDR3 covers 22 residues. The CDR3: CASSKALISLAASEGPRETQYF. CDR3 in DNA: TGTGCCAGCAGCAAAGCTCTAATCAGTCTGGCCGCATCGGAGGGCCCAAGAGAGACCCAGTACTTC.

The chain is built from TRBV7-9 and TRBJ2-7; the D is unclear. The CDR3 loop spans 14 amino acids. Trimming shortened V by 0 bases and J by 3 bases, and 9 bases separated the two germline ends. The germline gives CDR1 SEHNR, CDR2 FQNEAQ (reference sequence). CDR3 in DNA: TGTGCCAGCAGCTTAGCCGGCCTAGACTACGAGCAGTACTTC. This encodes CASSLAGLDYEQYF.

The chain links TRBV7-2 to TRBJ1-6, with D perhaps matching TRBD1 (6 bases). Germline lookup yields CDR1 SGHTA and CDR2 FQGNSA. CDR3 length equals 15 residues. Between the trimmed V and J ends, which lost 3 bases and 7 bases, there was a span of 13 bases. This CDR3 is CASSFPTGQNSPLHF. The CDR3 DNA sequence: TGTGCCAGCAGCTTCCCGACAGGACAAAATTCACCCCTCCACTTT.

The chain joins TRBV7-9 to TRBJ2-4, with D maybe TRBD2 (6 bases). The DNA end lines up better with TRBJ2-7; the J call may be wrong. From germline, CDR1 is SEHNR and CDR2 FQNEAQ (reference sequence). The length of the CDR3 is 15 residues. As DNA, the CDR3 is TGTGCCAGCAGTCCTCCTGGGGGAGGAGAATACGAGCAGTACTTC. It specifies CASSPPGGGEYEQYF.

This clonotype was seen a few times. This sequence joins TRBV4-3 and TRBJ2-7; D may correspond to TRBD1 or TRBD2 (6 bases each). Trimming stripped 0 bases from V and 2 bases from J, with 11 bases between. The CDR3 totals 15 residues. Germline V lookup: CDR1 LGHNA, CDR2 YSLEER. CDR3 amino acids: CASSQDSGAPYEQYF. For the CDR3, the DNA is TGCGCCAGCAGCCAAGATTCGGGGGCTCCCTACGAGCAGTACTTC.

V gene TRBV6-5 combines with J gene TRBJ1-4; D perhaps matches TRBD1 (5 bases). The CDR3 loop spans 14 amino acids. V lost 6 bases, J lost 8 bases, and 16 bases lay in between. From germline, CDR1 is MNHEY and CDR2 SVGAGI. Here the CDR3 reads CASSLRDISEKLFF. In DNA, the CDR3 is TGTGCCAGCAGCCTCAGGGATATTTCGGAAAAACTGTTTTTT.

The rearrangement joins TRBV5-6 to TRBJ1-1, with TRBD1 matching over 7 bases. Germline lookup yields CDR1 SGHDT and CDR2 YYEEEE. Trimming cost V 3 bases and J 4 bases; bases outside gene matches: 12. The CDR3 is 16 amino acids. In DNA form, the CDR3 reads TGTGCCAGCAGCTCCATACCGACAGGGATCAGCACTGAAGCTTTCTTT. Protein sequence: CASSSIPTGISTEAFF.

In its sample, this clonotype was seen a few times. The gene calls are TRBV2 and TRBJ2-3; D gene unclear. The germline V gene encodes CDR1 SNHLY and CDR2 FYNNEI. The CDR3 runs to 13 residues. Trimming took off 7 bases at V and 1 base at J, with 9 bases between the two ends. The CDR3 here is CASMLGGTDTQYF. In nucleotides, the CDR3 is TGTGCCAGCATGCTGGGCGGCACAGATACGCAGTATTTT.

This clonotype occurred a few times. The CDR3 protein is CASSDWIAGGPDTQYF. In nucleotides, the CDR3 is TGTGCCAGCAGTGACTGGATAGCGGGGGGACCAGATACGCAGTATTTT. V gene TRBV6-4 combines with J gene TRBJ2-3; 10 bases fit TRBD2. Per the germline V gene, CDR1 is MRHNA and CDR2 is SNTAGT. Germline trimming cut 1 base from V and 4 bases from J; bases unmatched to any gene: 5. CDR3 length equals 16 residues.

The chain couples TRBV6-6 to TRBJ1-4; D unresolved. The CDR3 runs to 14 residues. The germline V and J ends were trimmed by 5 bases and 0 bases, with 7 bases remaining between them. CDR1 is MNHNY, CDR2 SVGAGI, per germline (reference sequence). The DNA of the CDR3 is TGTGCCAGCAGTAACCGAGCAACTAATGAAAAACTGTTTTTT. Protein sequence: CASSNRATNEKLFF.

In its sample, this clonotype was seen once. The chain uses TRBV11-2 and TRBJ1-4, with D possibly TRBD1 on 6 matching bases. CDR1 and CDR2 (germline): SGHAT, FQNNGV. Trimming removed 5 bases at V and 7 bases at J, with 17 bases between. The CDR3 is made up of 15 amino acids. The CDR3 sequence: CASSPRGARIEKLFF. CDR3 sequence (DNA): TGTGCCAGCAGCCCAAGGGGGGCACGAATTGAAAAACTGTTTTTT.

The chain combines TRBV7-9 with TRBJ1-4; perhaps TRBD1 as D (5 bases). The CDR3 extends over 16 amino acids. V gave up 0 bases and J gave up 3 bases, with 11 bases separating them. Germline V gene data show CDR1 as SEHNR and CDR2 as FQNEAQ (reference sequence). CDR3 in amino acids: CASSLAHGAANEKLFF. DNA for the CDR3: TGTGCCAGCAGCTTAGCGCATGGGGCTGCTAATGAAAAACTGTTTTTT.

V usage is TRBV7-2 and J usage is TRBJ2-1, with TRBD2 matching over 10 bases. Germline CDR1 is SGHTA and CDR2 is FQGNSA. This CDR3 comprises 13 residues. V trimming: 1 base; J trimming: 12 bases; junction bases outside the gene matches: 3. The CDR3 sequence: CASSLERGGPQFF. Written as DNA, the CDR3 is TGTGCCAGCAGCTTAGAGCGGGGGGGCCCGCAGTTCTTC.

The chain is built from TRBV7-2 and TRBJ2-5; tentative D call: TRBD2 (5 bases). This CDR3 has 16 residues. CDR1 and CDR2 from the germline V gene are SGHTA and FQGNSA. Trimming pared 4 bases from V and 1 base from J, leaving 16 bases between. CDR3 in amino acids: CASSSHGVGLQETQYF. The CDR3, as DNA: TGTGCCAGCAGCTCGCACGGGGTGGGCCTCCAAGAGACCCAGTACTTC.

This clonotype occurred a few times. The genes are TRBV20-1 and TRBJ2-5; 11 bases fit TRBD1. Germline V lookup: CDR1 DFQATT, CDR2 SNEGSKA (reference sequence). The CDR3 is made up of 15 amino acids. Trimming at V came to 5 bases and at J to 6 bases, leaving 11 bases not matched to a gene. Written as DNA, the CDR3 is TGCAGTGCTCCACTTCGGGACAGGGGGAAACAGACCCAGTACTTC. Its protein is CSAPLRDRGKQTQYF.

This clonotype showed up just once. The rearrangement joins TRBV7-9 to TRBJ2-5; D gene ambiguous. The CDR3 spans 14 residues. Germline values: CDR1 SEHNR, CDR2 FQNEAQ (reference sequence). V lost 1 base and J lost 5, with 11 bases in between. The CDR3 DNA is TGTGCCAGCAGCTTAGGTCACGACGGGGAGACCCAGTACTTC. Its translation is CASSLGHDGETQYF.

V and J are TRBV11-1 and TRBJ2-1; the match to TRBD1 covers 12 bases. The CDR3 is 21 amino acids. CDR1 and CDR2 from the germline V gene are SGHAT and FQDESV (reference sequence). V shed 5 bases, J shed 5 bases, and the junction held 22 bases outside the gene matches. CDR3 sequence (DNA): TGTGCCAGCAGCCTCCCCGGGACAGGGGGCCAGCGGGGAGGCCTTAACAATGAGCAGTTCTTC. It yields the protein CASSLPGTGGQRGGLNNEQFF.